One and the same sample provided the 10 T cell receptor beta chains below, sequenced in a study of ipilimumab plus nivolumab after autologous stem cell transplantation. The table came from immunoSEQ multiplex PCR; TCRdb's copy has only in-frame clones and leaves some out. The data contain about 25,000 clones, roughly 84% of them singletons. The specimen was PBMCs, collected in a trial of ipilimumab plus nivolumab as post-transplant consolidation. The source of these receptors is a male donor with diffuse large B-cell lymphoma.

V is TRBV6-5 and J is TRBJ1-1; D gene ambiguous. This CDR3 spans 13 amino acids. Trimming cost V 10 bases and J 3 bases, with 15 bases left between them. The V gene's germline CDR1 is MNHEY and CDR2 SVGAGI. CDR3 sequence: CATLGVSHTEAFF. The CDR3 DNA sequence: TGTGCCACCCTCGGGGTTAGTCACACTGAAGCTTTCTTT.

The chain has TRBV5-1 and TRBJ1-2; D ambiguous. The CDR3 consists of 14 residues. Germline CDR1 is SGHRS and CDR2 is YFSETQ. V shed 0 bases and J shed 4 bases, with 10 bases lying between them. This CDR3 is CASSLADGVYGYTF. The CDR3 bases are TGCGCCAGCAGCTTGGCCGACGGGGTCTATGGCTACACCTTC. Full variable domain (outside the CDR3, taken from reference TRBV5-1 and TRBJ1-2): KAGVTQTPRYLIKTRGQQVTLSCSPISGHRSVSWYQQTPGQGLQFLFEYFSETQRNKGNFPGRFSGRQFSNSRSEMNVSTLELGDSALYLCASSLADGVYGYTFGSGTRLTVV.

The table lists this clone with a few counts. This chain uses TRBV6-5 with TRBJ1-2, with 8 bases fitting TRBD1. The germline CDR1 and CDR2 sequences are MNHEY and SVGAGI. The CDR3 covers 15 residues. V was clipped by 6 bases and J by 10 bases; unmatched bases: 16. This CDR3 reads CASRFPGGQGSFYTF. In DNA, the CDR3 is TGTGCCAGCAGGTTCCCAGGGGGCCAGGGCTCCTTCTACACCTTC.

The J gene is TRBJ1-2, the V gene TRBV7-9; tentative D call: TRBD1 (5 bases). The CDR3 consists of 13 residues. Trimming took 2 bases from V and 6 from J, leaving 10 bases between them. Germline V gene lookup returns CDR1 SEHNR and CDR2 FQNEAQ (reference sequence). CDR3 in amino acids: CASSLTGGDGYTF. For the CDR3, the DNA is TGTGCCAGCAGCTTAACGGGGGGAGATGGCTACACCTTC. The whole variable domain, remainder taken from reference TRBV7-9 and TRBJ1-2, is DTGVSQNPRHKITKRGQNVTFRCDPISEHNRLYWYRQTLGQGPEFLTYFQNEAQLEKSRLLSDRFSAERPKGSFSTLEIQRTEQGDSAMYLCASSLTGGDGYTFGSGTRLTVV.

The chain links TRBV18 to TRBJ1-1; D gene unclear. The CDR3 totals 15 residues. Looked up from germline, CDR1 is KGHSH and CDR2 is LQKENI. Trimming removed 1 base at V and 2 bases at J, with 11 bases between. The CDR3 spells CASSPLGAGNTEAFF. The CDR3 coding sequence is TGTGCCAGCTCACCACTGGGAGCTGGAAACACTGAAGCTTTCTTT. Variable domain in full (rest from reference TRBV18 and TRBJ1-1): NAGVMQNPRHLVRRRGQEARLRCSPMKGHSHVYWYRQLPEEGLKFMVYLQKENIIDESGMPKERFSAEFPKEGPSILRIQQVVRGDSAAYFCASSPLGAGNTEAFFGQGTRLTVV.

The chain links TRBV5-4 to TRBJ2-7; D is undetermined. The V and J ends lost 0 bases and 3 bases respectively, with 7 bases between them. This CDR3 contains 13 residues. In germline, CDR1 is SGHNT, CDR2 YYREEE (reference sequence). CDR3 sequence: CASSLVDIYEQYF. The CDR3 nucleotides read TGTGCCAGCAGCTTGGTAGACATCTACGAGCAGTACTTC.

V is TRBV6-1 and J is TRBJ2-3; D may be TRBD2 (5 bases). Germline loops: CDR1 MNHNS, CDR2 SASEGT. With 2 bases removed from V and 1 base from J, the gap between germline ends came to 22 bases. The CDR3 is made up of 19 amino acids. CDR3 in amino acids: CASSEKGLGGFGGTDTQYF. For the CDR3, the DNA is TGTGCCAGCAGTGAAAAAGGACTGGGTGGGTTTGGGGGCACAGATACGCAGTATTTT.

The V and J genes are TRBV6-5 and TRBJ2-7, with D maybe TRBD1 (6 bases). The CDR3 extends over 15 amino acids. Trimming left V 2 bases short and J 2 bases short, with 13 bases between. The germline gives CDR1 MNHEY, CDR2 SVGAGI. CDR3 protein: CASSYEAGVTYEQYF. The CDR3 DNA reads as TGTGCCAGCAGTTACGAGGCAGGGGTCACCTACGAGCAGTACTTC.

This clone was seen only once. The V gene is TRBV5-5, the J gene TRBJ2-5; D is ambiguous. Per germline, CDR1 SGHKS and CDR2 YYEKEE (reference sequence). The CDR3 length is 15 residues. V lost 4 bases, J lost 4 bases, and 17 bases lay in between. CDR3 amino acids: CASSLKDYLPETQYF. The CDR3, as DNA: TGTGCCAGCAGCCTCAAGGATTACCTGCCAGAGACCCAGTACTTC.

The chain carries TRBV9 and TRBJ1-2, with 8 positions matching TRBD1. V lost 0 bases, J lost 5 bases, and 3 bases stayed unmatched. The CDR3 has 14 amino acids. Germline CDR1 and CDR2: SGDLS and YYNGEE. This CDR3 reads CASSVANRGYGYTF. CDR3 DNA: TGTGCCAGCAGCGTAGCGAACAGGGGGTATGGCTACACCTTC.